Here is one T cell receptor (beta chain) with its context. This clonotype was seen just once. No antigen is known for it. The junction departs from germline at one end; a sequencing error may be responsible. The time point label for this specimen denotes: after preoperative PTX-NDP chemotherapy. Patients received paclitaxel-nedaplatin as preoperative chemotherapy before surgery. This entry is derived from a study of esophageal squamous cell carcinoma under preoperative chemotherapy (dated 2018 in TCRdb). The study in broad terms: Both tumor-infiltrating lymphocytes and peripheral blood T cells had their TCR repertoires profiled in the study. The study examined the effect of paclitaxel-nedaplatin chemotherapy on T-cell receptor repertoires in patients with esophageal squamous cell carcinoma. Repertoires from samples taken before paclitaxel-nedaplatin therapy were compared with repertoires from samples taken after paclitaxel-nedaplatin therapy. A handful of patients with primary esophageal squamous cell carcinoma made up the cohort.

What the study reported, not specific to this receptor: The analysis included only a handful of patients with esophageal squamous cell carcinoma, making the cohort small. Clonotype frequencies shifted immediately and substantially under paclitaxel-nedaplatin therapy, and abundant clones were more likely to contract than to amplify. After chemotherapy, TCR diversity rose significantly in peripheral T cells, but this increase was not seen in tumor-infiltrating lymphocytes. Post-treatment tumor-infiltrating lymphocytes appeared partly derived from peripheral T cells migrating into the tumor, not solely from local clonal changes.

Library preparation used PCR. The sample was run on a HiSeq X Ten. TCR repertoires were characterized by high-throughput sequencing. The public sequencing data were trimmed at Q25 with fastp and processed into clonotypes with MiXCR by TCRdb, which kept only in-frame beta chains. Identical CDR3 proteins give one entry, which carries the most common genes and DNA. The sample records 32,000 or so distinct CDR3 sequences, less than 65% of which are singletons. The leading ten clones occupy 20% to 25% of the sample. CDR1 and CDR2, looked up from the germline V gene, are SGHTA and FQGNSA. The CDR3 measures 13 amino acids from cysteine to phenylalanine. Solely the CDR3 DNA is kept, with 39 bases framed from the first base.

The sample here was taken from a patient given preoperative chemotherapy. This TCR was recovered from a human donor with esophageal squamous cell carcinoma. The donor label of this sample is uncertain. Here the chain combines TRBV7-2 and TRBJ1-1; too little of a D gene remains to name it. This receptor has the CDR3 CASSFGDNTGYSF. In nucleotide form, the sequence is TGTGCCAGCAGCTTCGGTGATAACACTGGCTATTCCTTT.